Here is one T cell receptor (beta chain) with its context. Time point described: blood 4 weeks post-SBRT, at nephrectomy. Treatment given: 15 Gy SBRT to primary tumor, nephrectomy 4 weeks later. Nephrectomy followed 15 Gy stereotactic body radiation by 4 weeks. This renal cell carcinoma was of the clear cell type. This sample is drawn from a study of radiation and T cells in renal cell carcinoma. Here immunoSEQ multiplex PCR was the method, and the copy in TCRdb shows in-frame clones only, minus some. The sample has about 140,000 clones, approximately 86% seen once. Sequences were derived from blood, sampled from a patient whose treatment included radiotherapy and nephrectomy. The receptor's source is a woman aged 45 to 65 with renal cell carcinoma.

In DNA, the CDR3 is TGTGCCAGCAGTTCCCCCCTAGACCAAGAGACCCAGTACTTC. Its translation: CASSSPLDQETQYF. This chain uses TRBV27 with TRBJ2-5; D not resolved. Germline loops: CDR1 MNHEY, CDR2 SMNVEV (reference sequence). Trimming stripped 4 bases from V and 0 bases from J, with 9 bases between. The CDR3 covers 14 residues.